This is a list of T cell receptor beta chains from one sample in a study of molecular identifiers for immune sequencing clone quantification. TCRdb recomputed calls from the PCR reads with MiXCR, one row per CDR3 protein. Of 2,000 to 3,000 distinct CDR3 sequences in the sample, 20% to 25% were seen once. The sample consisted of naive CD8+ T cells from blood, with Jurkat cell RNA spiked in. These receptors were collected from a human donor in good health. Some libraries in this study had Jurkat cell RNA spiked in. Each CDR3 is given with its conserved first and last residue. A D gene is named only where the DNA matches it firmly. Size tells how often a clone was seen (once, few, many) or the class of an expanded clone, and some rows leave it out.

J gene,V gene,D gene,clone size,CDR3 protein,CDR3 DNA
TRBJ2-3,TRBV29-1,.,medium-sized,CSAYGRDTQYF,TGCAGCGCCTACGGGCGAGATACGCAGTATTTT
TRBJ2-1,TRBV5-1,TRBD2,medium-sized,CASGSGLAGAHNEQFF,TGCGCCAGCGGCTCCGGACTAGCGGGAGCCCACAATGAGCAGTTCTTC
TRBJ2-7,TRBV6-2/TRBV6-3,TRBD2,medium-sized,CASSYRGDWQGLTYEQYF,TGTGCCAGCAGTTACCGCGGGGATTGGCAGGGACTAACCTACGAGCAGTACTTC
TRBJ2-1,TRBV7-3,TRBD2,medium-sized,CASSLGLADNEQFF,TGTGCCAGCAGCTTAGGACTAGCGGATAATGAGCAGTTCTTC
TRBJ2-1,TRBV7-9,.,.,CASSHPLRPYNEQFF,TGTGCCAGCAGCCACCCCCTAAGGCCCTACAATGAGCAGTTCTTC
TRBJ2-1,TRBV7-6,TRBD2,medium-sized,CASSPISGRPNEQFF,TGTGCCAGCAGCCCGATAAGCGGGAGACCCAATGAGCAGTTCTTC
TRBJ2-3,TRBV29-1,.,.,CGVALGEAFTDTQYF,TGCGGCGTTGCCCTGGGGGAGGCCTTCACAGATACGCAGTATTTT
TRBJ1-1,TRBV28,.,medium-sized,CASSQTGYAFF,TGTGCCAGCAGCCAAACAGGGTACGCTTTCTTT
TRBJ2-6,TRBV6-2/TRBV6-3,.,medium-sized,CASSYERRPGKISGANVLTF,TGTGCCAGCAGTTACGAAAGAAGACCAGGGAAGATTTCTGGGGCCAACGTCCTGACTTTC
TRBJ2-7,TRBV28,TRBD1,.,CASSTTTPGQGIYEQYF,TGTGCCAGCAGTACAACAACGCCGGGACAGGGGATCTACGAGCAGTACTTC
TRBJ2-5,TRBV28,TRBD1,medium-sized,CASRGQGAQETQYF,TGTGCCAGCAGGGGACAGGGGGCCCAGGAGACCCAGTACTTC
TRBJ2-2,TRBV27,.,medium-sized,CASSSFSEYTGELFF,TGTGCCAGCAGTTCGTTTAGCGAATACACCGGGGAGCTGTTTTTT
TRBJ2-1,TRBV6-2/TRBV6-3,TRBD2,medium-sized,CASKSGRVVYNEQFF,TGTGCCAGCAAGAGCGGGAGGGTTGTCTACAATGAGCAGTTCTTC
TRBJ2-7,TRBV5-1,TRBD1,medium-sized,CASSESGTGAYEQYF,TGCGCCAGCAGCGAGTCCGGGACAGGGGCCTACGAGCAGTACTTC
TRBJ1-5,TRBV28,.,.,CASCFPDGSNQPQHF,TGTGCCAGCTGCTTTCCCGACGGTAGCAATCAGCCCCAGCATTTT
TRBJ1-4,TRBV6-1,.,medium-sized,CASSGVELGGEKLFF,TGTGCCAGCAGTGGAGTCGAGCTGGGCGGTGAAAAACTGTTTTTT
TRBJ1-2,TRBV2,.,medium-sized,CASFNRNYQHSGYGYTF,TGTGCCAGCTTCAACCGGAACTACCAACACTCGGGCTATGGCTACACCTTC
TRBJ2-7,TRBV6-2/TRBV6-3,.,medium-sized,CASSTSYEQYF,TGTGCCAGCAGCACTTCCTACGAGCAGTACTTC
TRBJ1-6,TRBV7-2,.,medium-sized,CASSLGPSPLHF,TGTGCCAGCAGCTTAGGCCCTTCACCCCTCCACTTT
TRBJ2-1,TRBV19,.,medium-sized,CASSRTANNEQFF,TGTGCCAGTAGCCGGACTGCCAACAATGAGCAGTTCTTC
TRBJ2-1,TRBV19,.,few,CASSWGYNEQFF,TGTGCCAGTAGTTGGGGTTACAATGAGCAGTTCTTC
TRBJ2-5,TRBV5-6,.,medium-sized,CASSLGGTRYF,TGTGCCAGCAGCTTGGGGGGGACAAGGTACTTC
TRBJ2-2,TRBV7-7,TRBD2,medium-sized,CASSATSGRAPGELFF,TGTGCTAGCAGCGCGACTAGCGGGAGGGCCCCCGGGGAGCTGTTTTTT
TRBJ2-7,TRBV20-1,.,large,CSASREHSYEQYF,TGCAGTGCTAGTCGGGAGCACTCCTACGAGCAGTACTTC
TRBJ2-5,TRBV20-1,TRBD2,large,CSARSTSGLGYQETQYF,TGCAGTGCTAGGAGTACTAGCGGGCTGGGGTACCAAGAGACCCAGTACTTC
TRBJ2-2,TRBV23-1,.,.,CASSHARLTGELFF,TGCGCCAGCAGTCACGCGAGGCTCACCGGGGAGCTGTTTTTT
TRBJ2-3,TRBV28,.,medium-sized,CASSLYLGGTGTDTQYF,TGTGCCAGCAGTTTATATTTGGGCGGGACGGGCACAGATACGCAGTATTTT
TRBJ2-5,TRBV20-1,TRBD2,medium-sized,CSATTSAGEETQYF,TGCAGTGCTACAACTAGCGCGGGGGAAGAGACCCAGTACTTC
TRBJ2-7,TRBV20-1,.,large,CSARDRLQGTYEQYF,TGCAGTGCTAGAGATCGGCTACAGGGCACCTACGAGCAGTACTTC
TRBJ2-7,TRBV2,TRBD2,large,CASSEVRENTYEQYF,TGTGCCAGCAGTGAAGTGCGGGAGAATACTTACGAGCAGTACTTC
TRBJ2-1,TRBV14,.,.,CASSLYSYNEQFF,TGTGCCAGCAGCCTGTACTCCTACAATGAGCAGTTCTTC
TRBJ2-2,TRBV7-2,.,.,CASSLYSRGVRDTGELFF,TGTGCCAGCAGCTTATATTCCAGGGGGGTCCGCGACACCGGGGAGCTATTTTTT
TRBJ2-6,TRBV12-3/TRBV12-4,.,medium-sized,CASSLWGSGANVLTF,TGTGCCAGCAGTTTGTGGGGCTCTGGGGCCAACGTCCTGACTTTC
TRBJ2-7,TRBV2,TRBD2,medium-sized,CASRALAGLPYEQYF,TGTGCCAGCAGAGCACTAGCGGGCCTTCCCTACGAGCAGTACTTC